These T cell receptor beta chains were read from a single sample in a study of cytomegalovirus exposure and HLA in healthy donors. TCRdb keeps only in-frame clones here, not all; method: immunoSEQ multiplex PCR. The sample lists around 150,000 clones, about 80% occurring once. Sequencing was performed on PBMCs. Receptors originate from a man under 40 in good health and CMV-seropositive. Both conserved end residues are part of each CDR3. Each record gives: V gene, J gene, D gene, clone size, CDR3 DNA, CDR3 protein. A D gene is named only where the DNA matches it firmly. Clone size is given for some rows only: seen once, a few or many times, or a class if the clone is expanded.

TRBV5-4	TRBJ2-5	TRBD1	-	TGTGCCAGCAGCTCGGGACAGGGGTTGAAGACCCAGTACTTC	CASSSGQGLKTQYF
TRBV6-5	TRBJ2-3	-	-	TGTGCCAGCAGTTACGGCGGGGCGAGCACAGATACGCAGTATTTT	CASSYGGASTDTQYF
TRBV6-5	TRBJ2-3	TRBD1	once	TGTGCCAGCAGTTACTCGGGACAGGGGACAGATACGCAGTATTTT	CASSYSGQGTDTQYF
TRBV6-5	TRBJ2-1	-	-	TGTGCCAGCAGTCTGGGCCACCGTTACAATGAGCAGTTCTTC	CASSLGHRYNEQFF
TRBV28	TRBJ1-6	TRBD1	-	TGTGCCAGCAGTTTATATAGGACAGGATCACCCCTCCACTTT	CASSLYRTGSPLHF
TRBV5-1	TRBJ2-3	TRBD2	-	TGCGCCAGCAGCTTGGCCACCCTAGCGGCATCAGATACGCAGTATTTT	CASSLATLAASDTQYF
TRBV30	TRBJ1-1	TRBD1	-	TGTGCCTGTGCGAGAGGGGGCGAACGGTCTGAAGCTTTCTTT	CACARGGERSEAFF
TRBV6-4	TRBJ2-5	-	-	TGTGCCAGCAGTGACTCGATAGGGGTTGGGGAGACCCAGTACTTC	CASSDSIGVGETQYF
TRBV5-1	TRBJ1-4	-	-	TGCGCCAGCAGCATACAAGGCGGGGAAAAACTGTTTTTT	CASSIQGGEKLFF
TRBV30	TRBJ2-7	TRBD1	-	TGTGCCTGGGGGACAGGGATCGAGTACGAGCAGTACTTC	CAWGTGIEYEQYF
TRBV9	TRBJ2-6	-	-	TGTGCCAGCACCCAGGGGTCGGGGACCACTGGGGCCAACGTCCTGACTTTC	CASTQGSGTTGANVLTF
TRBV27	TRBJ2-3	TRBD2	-	TGTGCCAGCAGTTTCCGATTAGCGGGGGGGCCGACAGATACGCAGTATTTT	CASSFRLAGGPTDTQYF
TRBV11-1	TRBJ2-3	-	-	TGTGCCAGCAGCTTAGGCAGGGTGAGGACAGATACGCAGTATTTT	CASSLGRVRTDTQYF
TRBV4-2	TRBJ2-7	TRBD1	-	TGTGCCAGCAGCCAAGATCTTGGGACAGGGGCCTACGAGCAGTACTTC	CASSQDLGTGAYEQYF
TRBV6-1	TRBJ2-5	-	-	TGTGCCAGCAGTGCCAGGGCTGGGGAGACCCAGTACTTC	CASSARAGETQYF
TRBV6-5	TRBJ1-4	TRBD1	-	TGTGCCAGCAGTAGGAGGGACAGCCGCTGGGAAAAACTGTTTTTT	CASSRRDSRWEKLFF
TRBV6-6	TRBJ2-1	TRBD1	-	TGTGCCAGCAGTTACGGGACAGGGACTGAGCAGTTCTTC	CASSYGTGTEQFF
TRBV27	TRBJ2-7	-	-	TGTGCCAGCAGTTATTTAGAAGGGGGAGACCAGTACTTC	CASSYLEGGDQYF
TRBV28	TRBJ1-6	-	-	TGTGCCACCGCAGGGCTAATTTCACCCCTCCACTTT	CATAGLISPLHF
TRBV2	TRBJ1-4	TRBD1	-	TGTGCCAGCAGTAAAAACAGGGGTGGAGAAAAACTGTTTTTT	CASSKNRGGEKLFF
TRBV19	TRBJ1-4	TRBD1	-	TGTGCCAGTAGTATAACCGGACAGGGGGCTGAAAAACTGTTTTTT	CASSITGQGAEKLFF
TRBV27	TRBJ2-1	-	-	TGTGCCAGCAGCACGGACGGAGGAGAGCAGTTCTTC	CASSTDGGEQFF
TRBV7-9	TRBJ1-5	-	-	TGTGCCAGCAGCCTAGGCGGGGGAACTCAGCCCCAGCATTTT	CASSLGGGTQPQHF
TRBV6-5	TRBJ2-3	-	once	TGTGCCAGCAGTTACTCGGGGGCCAAGGGGGATACGCAGTATTTT	CASSYSGAKGDTQYF
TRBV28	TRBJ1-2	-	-	TGTGCCAGCAGCCGGACTGTTACTAACTATGGCTACACCTTC	CASSRTVTNYGYTF
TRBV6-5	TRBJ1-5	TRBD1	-	TGTGCCAGCAAAAAACAGGGGCATAGCAATCAGCCCCAGCATTTT	CASKKQGHSNQPQHF